Listed here is a single T cell receptor beta chain. Data came from immunoSEQ multiplex PCR; TCRdb stores just in-frame clones and leaves some out. This table holds about 50,000 clones, around 92% found once. The CDR3 spans 15 residues. With V trimmed by 3 bases and J by 0 bases, 0 bases remained unmatched. The germline V gene encodes CDR1 MNHEY and CDR2 SMNVEV (reference sequence). The data are from a study of T cell changes during pregnancy in multiple sclerosis. The starting material was CD8+ T cells from peripheral blood mononuclear cells, obtained in the first trimester of pregnancy. The J gene is TRBJ2-1, the V gene TRBV27; 9 nucleotides line up with TRBD2. The TCR originated in a female donor with multiple sclerosis, enrolled in a pregnancy study. This CDR3 is CASSFSGSSYNEQFF. The CDR3 DNA is TGTGCCAGCAGTTTTAGCGGGAGCTCCTACAATGAGCAGTTCTTC.